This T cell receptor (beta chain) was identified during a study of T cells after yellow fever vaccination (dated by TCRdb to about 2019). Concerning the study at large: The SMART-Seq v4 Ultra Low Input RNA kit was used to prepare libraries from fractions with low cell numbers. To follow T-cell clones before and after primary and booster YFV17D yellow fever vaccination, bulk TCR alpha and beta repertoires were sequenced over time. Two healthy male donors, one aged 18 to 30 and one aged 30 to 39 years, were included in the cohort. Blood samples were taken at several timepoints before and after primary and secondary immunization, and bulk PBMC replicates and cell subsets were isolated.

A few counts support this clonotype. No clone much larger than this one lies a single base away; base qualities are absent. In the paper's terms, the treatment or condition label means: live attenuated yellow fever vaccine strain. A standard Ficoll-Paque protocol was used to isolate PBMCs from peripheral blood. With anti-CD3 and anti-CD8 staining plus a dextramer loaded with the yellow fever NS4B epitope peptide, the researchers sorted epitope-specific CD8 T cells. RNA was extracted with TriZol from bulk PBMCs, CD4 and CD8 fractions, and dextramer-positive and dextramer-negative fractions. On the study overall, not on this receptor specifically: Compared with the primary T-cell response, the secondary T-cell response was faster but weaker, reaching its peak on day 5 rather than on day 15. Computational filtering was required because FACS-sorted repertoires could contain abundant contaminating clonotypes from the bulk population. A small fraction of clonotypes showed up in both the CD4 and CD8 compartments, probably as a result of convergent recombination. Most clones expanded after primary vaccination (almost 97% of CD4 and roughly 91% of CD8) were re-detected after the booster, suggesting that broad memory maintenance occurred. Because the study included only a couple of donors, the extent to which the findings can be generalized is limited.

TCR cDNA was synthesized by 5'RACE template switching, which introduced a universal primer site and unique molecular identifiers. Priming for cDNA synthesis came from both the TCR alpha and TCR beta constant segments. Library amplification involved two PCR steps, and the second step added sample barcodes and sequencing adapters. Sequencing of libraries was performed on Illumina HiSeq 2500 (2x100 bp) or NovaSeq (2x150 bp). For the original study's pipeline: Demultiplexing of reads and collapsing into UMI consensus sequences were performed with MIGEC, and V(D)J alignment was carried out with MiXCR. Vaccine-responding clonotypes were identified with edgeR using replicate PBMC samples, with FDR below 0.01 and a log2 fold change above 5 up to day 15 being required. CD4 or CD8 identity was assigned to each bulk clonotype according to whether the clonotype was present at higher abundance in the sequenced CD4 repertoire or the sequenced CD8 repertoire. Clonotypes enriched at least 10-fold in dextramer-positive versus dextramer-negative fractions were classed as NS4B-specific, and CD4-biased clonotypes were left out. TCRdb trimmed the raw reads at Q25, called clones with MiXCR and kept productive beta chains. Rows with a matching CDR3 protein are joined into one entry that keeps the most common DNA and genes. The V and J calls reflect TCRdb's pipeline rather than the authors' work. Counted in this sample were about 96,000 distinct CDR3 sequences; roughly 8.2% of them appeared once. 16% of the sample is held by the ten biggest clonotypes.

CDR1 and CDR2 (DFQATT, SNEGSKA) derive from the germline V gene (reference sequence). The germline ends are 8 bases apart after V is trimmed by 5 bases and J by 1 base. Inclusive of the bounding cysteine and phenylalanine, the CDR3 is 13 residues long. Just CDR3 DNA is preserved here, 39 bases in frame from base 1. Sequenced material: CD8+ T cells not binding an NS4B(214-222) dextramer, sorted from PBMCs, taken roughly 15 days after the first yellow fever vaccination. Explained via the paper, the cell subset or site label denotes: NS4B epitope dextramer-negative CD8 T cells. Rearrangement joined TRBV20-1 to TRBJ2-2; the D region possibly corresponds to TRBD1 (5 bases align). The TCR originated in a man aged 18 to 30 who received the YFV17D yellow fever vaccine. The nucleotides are TGCAGTGCTCTCAGGGAGAACACCGGGGAGCTGTTTTTT. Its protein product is CSALRENTGELFF.